This T cell receptor (beta chain) was recorded in a study of cytomegalovirus exposure and HLA in healthy donors. Overall study: There were approximately 400 genotyped donors. Of these, roughly 80% fell in the genetic ancestry cluster associated with self-reported Caucasian donors. Broader study findings: Indistinguishable V segments, including TRBV6-2 and TRBV6-3, were excluded. Sequencing had likely introduced a cluster of highly shared sequence variants as an artifact. TCR beta V- and J-gene trimming, according to a later analysis, was linked to a missense DCLRE1C variant.

Germline loops: CDR1 DFQATT, CDR2 SNEGSKA (reference sequence). The CDR3 contains 11 residues. Trimming cost V 6 bases and J 5 bases, with 9 bases left between them. As to this clone: Its cognate antigen is unknown.

Primers for the PCR totalled 60 Vbeta and 13 Jbeta. TCRdb's table, derived via immunoSEQ multiplex PCR, lists solely in-frame clones and lacks some. The ten most abundant clones cover 15% of a sample with 68,000 or so clones. The source of this sequence is a boy aged 10-17 years in good health and CMV-seronegative. The J gene is TRBJ2-3, the V gene TRBV20-1; the D gene is possibly TRBD2 (5 bases). Material: PBMCs. DNA for the CDR3: TGCAGTGCCATCCGGGGAGATACGCAGTATTTT. Encoded protein: CSAIRGDTQYF.